These T cell receptor beta chains were read from a single sample in a study of T-cell reconstitution after alpha-beta-depleted transplantation in children. TCRdb reanalysed the PCR reads using MiXCR and keeps one entry per CDR3 protein. The sample has about 610,000 distinct CDR3 sequences, 20% to 30% seen once; the top ten hold just over 35%. The specimen comprised PBMCs, sampled before TCRalphabeta/CD19-depleted stem cell transplant. The receptor set was obtained from a boy younger than two with Wiskott-Aldrich syndrome, due to receive a stem cell transplant. CDR3s include the opening cysteine and the closing phenylalanine or tryptophan. D genes are given only for firm matches. Not all rows give a size; the values are once, few, many and, for expanded clones, a class.

v_gene	d_gene	j_gene	abundance	CDR3aa	CDR3nt
TRBV7-9	TRBD1	TRBJ1-2	few	CASRTDRVYGYTF	TGTGCCAGCAGGACTGACAGGGTCTATGGCTACACCTTC
TRBV29-1	-	TRBJ2-3	few	CSAGLLTDTQYF	TGCAGCGCTGGGTTGCTCACAGATACGCAGTATTTT
TRBV5-1	-	TRBJ1-2	-	CASAPRVGNYGYTF	TGCGCCAGCGCCCCCAGGGTCGGAAACTATGGCTACACCTTC
TRBV5-4	-	TRBJ1-3	-	CASSFDGHSGNTIYF	TGTGCCAGCAGTTTCGACGGACACTCTGGAAACACCATATATTTT
TRBV5-1	-	TRBJ2-1	-	CASSFGAGLRDEQFF	TGCGCCAGCAGCTTCGGGGCGGGACTTAGGGATGAGCAGTTCTTC
TRBV10-3	-	TRBJ2-5	-	CAISVHSGVQETQYF	TGTGCCATCAGTGTGCACTCGGGGGTCCAAGAGACCCAGTACTTC
TRBV18	TRBD2	TRBJ2-7	few	CASSKIVPGLAGAPSYEQYF	TGTGCCAGCTCAAAGATTGTTCCGGGACTAGCGGGAGCCCCATCCTACGAGCAGTACTTC
TRBV24-1	TRBD1	TRBJ2-1	-	CATSDFGGTGTGDRREQFF	TGTGCCACCAGTGATTTTGGGGGCACCGGGACAGGGGACCGGCGTGAGCAGTTCTTC
TRBV28	-	TRBJ2-4	-	CASSDRFHIQYF	TGTGCCAGCAGTGACAGGTTTCACATTCAGTACTTC
TRBV29-1	-	TRBJ2-5	-	CSVVRVPTQYF	TGCAGCGTTGTACGCGTGCCAACCCAGTACTTC
TRBV7-9	TRBD2	TRBJ2-1	-	CASSPSGIPPNEQFF	TGTGCCAGCAGCCCGAGCGGGATCCCCCCAAATGAGCAGTTCTTC
TRBV11-2	-	TRBJ2-7	-	CASSLDQGRGYEQYF	TGTGCCAGCAGCTTAGATCAGGGTCGGGGCTACGAGCAGTACTTC
TRBV7-3	-	TRBJ2-3	few	CASSPLTGRTDTQYF	TGTGCCAGCAGCCCCCTGACGGGAAGGACAGATACGCAGTATTTT
TRBV7-2	-	TRBJ2-2	-	CASSLRALGELFF	TGTGCCAGCAGCCTCCGCGCGCTCGGGGAGCTGTTTTTT
TRBV20-1	TRBD1	TRBJ1-4	few	CSASSRQGWEKLFF	TGCAGTGCTAGCTCTAGACAGGGATGGGAGAAACTGTTTTTT
TRBV20-1	TRBD1	TRBJ2-4	few	CSAPRTGGNGNIQYF	TGCAGTGCTCCCCGGACAGGGGGCAACGGGAACATTCAGTACTTC
TRBV15	TRBD2	TRBJ2-4	-	CATSRPGLAGAKNIQYF	TGTGCCACCAGCAGACCTGGACTAGCGGGAGCCAAAAACATTCAGTACTTC
TRBV10-3	TRBD2	TRBJ2-7	-	CAISEPQREGYYEQYF	TGTGCCATCAGTGAGCCCCAGCGGGAGGGATACTACGAGCAGTACTTC
TRBV5-1	TRBD1	TRBJ2-7	-	CASSSGQDRFYEQYF	TGCGCCAGCAGCTCCGGTCAGGACAGGTTCTACGAGCAGTACTTC
TRBV12-3/TRBV12-4	TRBD2	TRBJ2-7	few	CASGGAGGPLFYEQYF	TGTGCCAGTGGGGGGGCGGGAGGCCCACTTTTTTACGAGCAGTACTTC
TRBV29-1	-	TRBJ1-5	few	CSVAGTLSNQPQHF	TGCAGCGTTGCCGGGACACTGAGCAATCAGCCCCAGCATTTT
TRBV7-8	TRBD2	TRBJ2-5	-	CASSPPHRTSGQETQYF	TGTGCCAGCAGCCCCCCCCATAGGACTAGCGGCCAAGAGACCCAGTACTTC
TRBV5-1	TRBD2	TRBJ2-1	-	CASSLMREGPNEQFF	TGCGCCAGCAGCTTGATGAGGGAGGGCCCCAATGAGCAGTTCTTC
TRBV28	-	TRBJ2-2	few	CASSIPGTNTGELFF	TGTGCCAGCAGTATACCCGGGACGAACACCGGGGAGCTGTTTTTT
TRBV7-3	-	TRBJ2-7	few	CASSPGRNSYEQYF	TGTGCCAGCAGCCCCGGCAGGAACTCCTACGAGCAGTACTTC
TRBV28	-	TRBJ1-2	few	CASSFLEGNGYTF	TGTGCCAGCAGTTTTCTTGAAGGGAATGGCTACACCTTC
TRBV4-1	-	TRBJ1-6	once	CASSQDHEGSSYNSPLHF	TGCGCCAGCAGCCAAGATCATGAAGGGAGCTCCTATAATTCACCCCTCCACTTT
TRBV20-1	-	TRBJ2-2	few	CSARRRMDGELFF	TGCAGTGCTAGACGGAGGATGGACGGGGAGCTGTTTTTT
TRBV7-2	-	TRBJ1-2	-	CASSARITGFFNYGYTF	TGTGCCAGCAGCGCGCGGATAACAGGATTCTTTAACTATGGCTACACCTTC
TRBV28	-	TRBJ1-5	-	CASSRASGNSNQPQHF	TGTGCCAGCAGCCGGGCGTCGGGGAACAGCAATCAGCCCCAGCATTTT
TRBV27	-	TRBJ2-7	-	CASSLRAARLEQYF	TGTGCCAGCAGTTTAAGGGCGGCTCGTTTAGAGCAGTACTTC
TRBV4-2	TRBD2	TRBJ2-1	few	CASSQVAGLAGESNEQFF	TGTGCCAGCAGCCAAGTGGCGGGACTAGCGGGAGAATCTAATGAGCAGTTCTTC
TRBV7-9	-	TRBJ1-6	few	CASSPRTRDYNSPLHF	TGTGCCAGCAGCCCACGGACACGGGATTATAATTCACCCCTCCACTTT
TRBV5-1	-	TRBJ1-1	-	CASISQGWNTEAFF	TGCGCCAGCATCTCCCAGGGGTGGAACACTGAAGCTTTCTTT
TRBV5-1	-	TRBJ2-5	few	CASSPYSGFEETQYF	TGCGCCAGCAGCCCATACAGCGGGTTCGAAGAGACCCAGTACTTC
TRBV24-1	-	TRBJ2-5	-	CATSDPQEETQYF	TGTGCCACCAGTGACCCCCAGGAGGAGACCCAGTACTTC
TRBV6-5	TRBD2	TRBJ2-7	few	CASSYLGGLAGVPYEQYF	TGTGCCAGCAGTTACTTGGGAGGACTAGCGGGGGTACCCTACGAGCAGTACTTC
TRBV20-1	TRBD1	TRBJ2-5	-	CSAGESTGAKTQYF	TGCAGTGCTGGAGAGTCGACAGGGGCGAAGACCCAGTACTTC
TRBV14	-	TRBJ2-7	-	CASSQDWGPYEQYF	TGTGCCAGCAGCCAAGACTGGGGTCCCTACGAGCAGTACTTC
TRBV10-3	TRBD2	TRBJ2-1	few	CAISESLAGEYNEQFF	TGTGCCATCAGTGAGTCGCTAGCGGGAGAGTACAATGAGCAGTTCTTC
TRBV3-1	-	TRBJ2-7	few	CASSLSGPNEQYF	TGTGCCAGCAGCCTCAGTGGGCCCAACGAGCAGTACTTC
TRBV20-1	TRBD2	TRBJ2-1	-	CSAILAGDYNEQFF	TGCAGTGCGATTCTAGCGGGAGACTACAATGAGCAGTTCTTC
TRBV20-1	-	TRBJ2-3	few	CSATGTRATDTQYF	TGCAGTGCTACCGGGACCCGTGCTACAGATACGCAGTATTTT
TRBV6-1	-	TRBJ1-1	-	CASSEKRGDDTEAFF	TGTGCCAGCAGTGAAAAGAGGGGAGACGACACTGAAGCTTTCTTT
TRBV5-1	-	TRBJ2-3	few	CATGRDSKDTQYF	TGCGCCACCGGCCGGGACTCCAAAGATACGCAGTATTTT
TRBV20-1	TRBD2	TRBJ2-7	once	CSASSSGRSKVAYEQYF	TGCAGTGCTTCTTCTAGCGGGAGGAGCAAAGTGGCCTACGAGCAGTACTTC
TRBV27	-	TRBJ2-2	few	CASSPHTGATGELFF	TGTGCCAGCAGTCCCCACACGGGAGCAACCGGGGAGCTGTTTTTT
TRBV5-1	-	TRBJ2-7	-	CASSLRASYEQYF	TGCGCCAGCAGCTTGCGGGCTAGCTACGAGCAGTACTTC
TRBV5-1	-	TRBJ2-2	few	CASSLDIGELFF	TGCGCCAGCAGCTTGGATATCGGGGAGCTGTTTTTT
TRBV5-1	-	TRBJ1-1	-	CASSLEGSDTEAFF	TGCGCCAGCAGCTTAGAGGGGTCTGACACTGAAGCTTTCTTT